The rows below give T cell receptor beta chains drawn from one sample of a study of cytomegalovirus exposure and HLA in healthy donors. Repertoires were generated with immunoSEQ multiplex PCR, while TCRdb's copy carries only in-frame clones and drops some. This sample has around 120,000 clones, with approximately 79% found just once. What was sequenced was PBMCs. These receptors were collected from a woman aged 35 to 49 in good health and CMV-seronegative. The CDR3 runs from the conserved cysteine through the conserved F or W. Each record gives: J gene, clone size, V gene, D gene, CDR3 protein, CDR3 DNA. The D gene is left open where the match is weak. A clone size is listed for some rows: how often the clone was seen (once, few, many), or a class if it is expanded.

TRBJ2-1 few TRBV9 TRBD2 CASSETSGDYNEQFF TGTGCCAGCAGCGAGACTAGCGGGGACTACAATGAGCAGTTCTTC
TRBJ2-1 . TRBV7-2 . CASSLTGSSYNEQFF TGTGCCAGCAGCTTAACGGGAAGTTCCTACAATGAGCAGTTCTTC
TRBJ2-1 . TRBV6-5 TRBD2 CASSYSSGRAYNEQFF TGTGCCAGCAGTTACTCGAGCGGGAGGGCTTACAATGAGCAGTTCTTC
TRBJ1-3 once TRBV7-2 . CASSPPRGSGNTIYF TGTGCCAGCAGCCCCCCCAGGGGATCTGGAAACACCATATATTTT
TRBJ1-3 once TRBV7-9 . CASRRTDGNTIYF TGTGCCAGCAGGAGAACCGATGGAAACACCATATATTTT
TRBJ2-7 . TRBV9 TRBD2 CASSRRPGLAGDPYEQYF TGTGCCAGCAGCCGGCGACCGGGACTAGCGGGGGACCCCTACGAGCAGTACTTC
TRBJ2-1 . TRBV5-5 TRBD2 CASSYVGLAGGEQFF TGTGCCAGCAGCTACGTCGGACTAGCGGGAGGAGAGCAGTTCTTC
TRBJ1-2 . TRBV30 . CAWSIGRRDGYGYTF TGTGCCTGGAGTATCGGGCGCCGGGATGGCTATGGCTACACCTTC
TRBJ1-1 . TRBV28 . CASRSTGLHTEAFF TGTGCCAGCAGATCCACGGGACTCCACACTGAAGCTTTCTTT
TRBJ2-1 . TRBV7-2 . CASSLVRGNYNEQFF TGTGCCAGCAGCTTAGTGAGGGGGAACTACAATGAGCAGTTCTTC
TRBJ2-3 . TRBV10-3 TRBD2 CAISGGKVSGRETDTQYF TGTGCCATCAGTGGGGGGAAAGTTAGCGGGAGGGAGACAGATACGCAGTATTTT
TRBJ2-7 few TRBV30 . CAWRVREREQYF TGTGCCTGGAGGGTCCGGGAGCGCGAGCAGTACTTC